This T cell receptor beta chain came from a study of CD8 T cells in Susac syndrome (dated 2019 in TCRdb). At the level of the whole study: Whether CD8+ T cell activation and differentiation in Susac syndrome was antigen driven was tested using repertoire sequencing. Clonality of the CD8+ T cell repertoire was compared between more than 10 healthy donors, roughly 14 Susac syndrome patients and roughly 16 multiple sclerosis patients.

Peripheral blood CD8+ and CD4+ T cells from healthy donors, Susac syndrome patients and multiple sclerosis patients were profiled by high-throughput TCR beta sequencing. The multiple sclerosis controls were treatment-naive patients who had stable or active relapsing-remitting disease and met the revised McDonald criteria. Bulk CD8+ and CD4+ T cells were purified by magnetic negative isolation, whereas CD8+ TEMRA cells were enriched by FACS. Blood was collected in EDTA tubes and processed within 24 hours, with PBMCs isolated through density gradient centrifugation. PBMCs destined for TCR sequencing were cryopreserved in liquid nitrogen and later thawed in a 37 °C water bath. The sorted or isolated CD4+, CD8+ and CD8+ TEMRA cells reached a purity of at least 90%. CDR1 and CDR2, per the germline V gene, are KGHDR and SFDVKD. V and J are truncated by 5 bases and 4 bases respectively, leaving an intervening sequence of 11 bases. The CDR3 covers 14 residues, taking in both the cysteine and the phenylalanine. The read is trimmed to its CDR3 DNA, 42 bases read in frame from base 1.

RNA was extracted using the RNeasy kit, and about 0.5 to 1 ug of the RNA was reverse transcribed with random hexamers. TCR beta CDR3 regions were amplified with the immunoSEQ multiplex PCR assay covering 54 Vbeta and 13 Jbeta segments. To correct PCR amplification bias, a synthetic template baseline was used for both primer optimization and computational correction. The source study handled its data this way. Reads were annotated to V, D and J genes per IMGT and analyzed with immunoSEQ Analyzer, keeping only productive sequences. To calculate clonality, Shannon entropy was normalized by log2 of the number of productive unique sequences and then subtracted from one. For each patient and control, public and private clones were evaluated within the 100 most prevalent clones. Clones were defined as Susac-specific if absent from the healthy and MS cohorts, from some 1,000 published viral clones and from other ImmuneACCESS disease sequences. TCRdb reran the public reads through fastp at Q25 and MiXCR, keeping productive beta chains. Entries that share a CDR3 protein sequence are merged under the most common genes and DNA. For this entry, the V and J calls and clone size follow TCRdb and not the study's own pipeline. For this sample there are some 300,000 distinct CDR3 sequences; about 85% appear just once. The ten largest clones represent over 0.1% of the sample.

Study-wide conclusions, independent of this receptor: The number of individuals in the TCR sequencing and HLA analysis was recognized as being relatively small.

With respect to this clonotype: Its target antigen remains unknown. Nothing much larger sits one base from this clone, and base qualities are not available.

The sequence is built from TRBV24-1 and TRBJ2-1; TRBD2 could be the D gene, as 6 bases match. The sequencing sample was made of CD8+ T cells from PBMCs. This clonotype was obtained from a human donor with multiple sclerosis. The CDR3 reads as follows: CATSAGGTYNEQFF. The DNA reads as follows: TGTGCCACCAGTGCCGGAGGGACTTACAATGAGCAGTTCTTC.